The T cell receptor (beta chain) described here comes from a study of cytomegalovirus exposure and HLA in healthy donors (dated by TCRdb to 2015 to 2018). Broadly, across the study: In an earlier analysis of some 610 of the donors, under 300 Gb of sequence data and some 120 million unique TCR beta sequences from 180 million or so T cells were reported. To predict cytomegalovirus infection status, the study combined high-throughput TCR immunosequencing, statistical association of individual TCRs with disease status, and machine learning. HLA typing included class I and class II loci at four-digit resolution. The number of donors typed differed by locus, with about 629-640 for A, B, C, DRB1 and DQB1, over 500 for DQA1, 600 to 610 for DPA1, and under 490 for DPB1. An earlier analysis of 587 of the donors applied high-throughput TCR beta sequencing to assess whether each TCR beta V gene segment acted as functional or pseudogenic. Roughly 300 gigabases of sequencing data and about 92 million unique TCR sequences made up an early release that covered around 640 HLA-typed donors. In a later analysis, previously published TCR beta repertoires from 550 to 750 donors were re-analyzed and high-resolution HLA genotyping was added so that TCR occurrence patterns could be studied. The study was designed to test whether signatures of past pathogen exposure could be identified by cataloging public T cell receptors. Because of strong linkage in the cohort, roughly five DR-DQ haplotypes were treated as single units for association and clustering. In addition to the first cohort of roughly 670 subjects, a separate validation cohort of some 120 different subjects was used. The later analysis used no new phenotypic data to find candidate immune exposures, relying instead on TCR beta sequences and their occurrence across donors. All discovery cohort repertoires had been generated using a single sequencing platform. Among 300 to 500 genotyped donors of the cohort, an average of approximately 220,000 unique TCR beta nucleotide sequences was sequenced per donor, of which about 18% were non-productive. A later genetic analysis took genome-wide SNP genotypes for 398 of the 666 donors and used that subset as a discovery cohort. Of the 398 genotyped donors, approximately 83% fell in the genetic ancestry cluster associated with self-reported Caucasian donors. The study used immunosequencing to profile the T cell repertoires of under 700 subjects and linked those repertoires to cytomegalovirus serostatus. Alongside the repertoire data, information on donor age, sex, ethnicity and CMV serostatus was compiled. General study outcomes and caveats: According to a later genetic analysis, donors in an Asian-associated ancestry cluster had fewer N-insertions in productive TCRs than the approximately 700-donor mean. The authors suggested that the approach could potentially be generalized to other disease states and immunological phenotypes. A later genetic analysis associated a missense DCLRE1C variant with V-gene and J-gene trimming of TCR beta chains, and an independent cohort replicated the association. While some public TCRs were present in many individuals, most TCR sequences turned up only very rarely across donors. In an earlier analysis of a few hundred of the donors, most TCR beta V segments were observed in productive rearrangements about 87% or about 30% of the time, broadly matching IMGT annotations. According to a later analysis, parvovirus B19, influenza, CMV and Epstein-Barr virus appeared linked to several top co-occurrence clusters. The 87-base-pair reads could not distinguish some IMGT-functional V segments, including TRBV6-2 and TRBV6-3, so those segments were excluded. Approximately 16 rarely observed V segments, including chromosome 9 orphons, were excluded from the earlier analysis of just under 600 of the donors because counts were too low. The study listed 150 to 200 TCR beta chains as associated with cytomegalovirus. A later analysis found that most CMV-associated TCR beta chains appeared HLA-restricted, with HLA associations seemingly driven largely by CMV exposure. Specific HLA alleles were associated with more than 15,000 TCR beta sequences at a false discovery rate of 0.05 in a later analysis. In vitro tests confirmed that a few of the cytomegalovirus-associated TCR beta chains recognize cytomegalovirus antigens. This cohort had only TCR beta chains sequenced, and the lack of alpha or paired-chain data limited which features could be detected. A later analysis found that HLA-associated TCR beta chains were more clonally expanded and had lower generation probabilities than equally common non-associated chains. Because some donors lacked HLA typing at each locus, the association tests relied only on the typed subset. A group of highly shared sequence variants was considered likely to be a technical artifact of the sequencing pipeline. Sequencing depth was assumed to be roughly uniform across donors in the presence/absence analyses, though that assumption may not hold. A further reported finding was that TCR beta sequences accurately predicted the HLA-A and HLA-B alleles for most subjects in the first cohort. In both the original and validation cohorts, the classifier was reported to diagnose cytomegalovirus status with high specificity and sensitivity. Linkage disequilibrium might explain the correlated functional status among segregating V segments, but an unknown experimental factor could not be excluded. According to a later analysis, TCR association rates differed among HLA loci, with DRB1 alleles showing the most associated TCRs and HLA-C alleles showing the fewest. For the cohort, immune exposure information was limited to CMV serostatus. Assigning TCR associations to individual alleles was difficult when HLA alleles, especially DR and DQ, strongly co-occurred.

The junction carries 9 bases between V and J, which are trimmed by 2 bases and 2 bases respectively. The CDR3 spans 15 residues, from the cysteine through the phenylalanine. Only the CDR3 part of the read is kept: 45 bases, read in frame from the first base. From a lookup of the germline V gene, CDR1 and CDR2 are SGHAT and FQNNGV. For this clone: Its antigen is still unknown. Qualities for individual bases were not recorded, and no much larger clone is one base off.

To prepare the library, the immunoSEQ multiplex PCR assay was applied. The multiplex PCR relied on a mix of 60 forward primers for TCR Vbeta segments and 13 reverse primers for TCR Jbeta segments. The CDR3 region of rearranged TCR beta genes was amplified from genomic DNA with a multiplex PCR assay. The amplified TCR beta libraries were sequenced on the Illumina HiSeq System as 87-base-pair reads. In the source study's methods: In a later analysis, 80 million or so unique TCR beta chains were counted across the approximately 620 repertoires, and some 10 million of these chains were shared by at least two donors. Raw reads were error-corrected and collapsed into unique sequences by a nearest-neighbor algorithm in which closely related sequences were merged to remove PCR and sequencing errors. To assign V, D and J gene segments, CDR3 sequences were aligned to IMGT reference sequences. Each retained sequence needed at least a six-nucleotide match to both a V gene segment and a J gene segment. A rearrangement counted as productive if the CDR3 had no stop codons and remained in frame with V and J, and every other rearrangement counted as non-productive. CDR3 was defined by IMGT convention, running from the second conserved V-encoded cysteine to the conserved J-encoded phenylalanine. The earlier analysis of about 590 of the donors excluded sequences that lacked an unambiguous match to a single V gene segment. In an earlier analysis of 587 of the donors, a V segment was called functional when productive rearrangements were above 56.7%, and segregating when the standard deviation between donors exceeded 5%. A statistical classification framework was built for diagnosing cytomegalovirus status from the catalog of TCR beta chain sequences. In a later analysis, V and J genes were assigned by comparing TCR nucleotide sequences against IMGT/GENE-DB human TR gene sequences. A later analysis assigned CDR3 sequences and most-parsimonious VDJ recombination scenarios with the TCRdist pipeline. A later analysis defined each TCR beta chain by its CDR3 amino acid sequence plus V-gene family, and excluded reads lacking a unique V-gene family. A later analysis removed several hundred highly shared, low-generation-probability nucleotide sequences to deal with suspected cross-contamination and a sequencing artifact. For each public chain, a later analysis derived a clonal expansion index from normalized ranks of inferred template counts within each repertoire. In a later analysis, generation probabilities were computed with a VDJ recombination model fitted to out-of-frame rearrangements, and the resulting probabilities were checked against IGoR. In a later analysis, hypergeometric tests were used to score TCR-TCR, TCR-HLA and TCR-CMV co-occurrence, with a repertoire-size bias correction applied to TCR pairs. False discovery rates were estimated in a later analysis by permuting HLA or CMV assignments 20 times. A later analysis grouped co-occurring TCRs with DBSCAN, adding TCRdist sequence similarity when clustering within HLA-allele-positive subsets. For co-occurrence clustering, repertoires with fewer than 30,000 or more than 120,000 public chains were excluded, along with a handful of repertoires with anomalous nucleotide sharing. This is the immuneACCESS table as TCRdb keeps it, with only in-frame sequences that have V and J called. A part of the clones is gone; compared with another copy, unresolved V genes explain less than half, and the rest is unexplained. V, J and clone size are those of that table, while D and trimming were read from the DNA. For this sample the table gives some 110,000 clones, of which around two thirds were detected only once. Approximately 4.8% of the sample is held by the ten biggest clonotypes.

In total, roughly 670 healthy bone marrow donors made up the cohort. Cohort members were all nominally healthy when sampled, although unrecorded immune exposures were likely present. The donor was CMV seropositive and belonged to the group of over 250 seropositive cohort members. Each donor provided a peripheral blood sample, and peripheral blood mononuclear cells were used for TCR beta sequencing. Genomic DNA extraction from the blood cell samples was performed with the Qiagen DNeasy Blood Extraction Kit. The chain links TRBV11-2 with TRBJ2-2; a tentative D match to TRBD1 spans 6 bases. What was sequenced was PBMCs. This receptor was taken from a man aged 55 to 70 in good health and CMV-seropositive. This receptor has the CDR3 CASSLTGTNTGELFF. The nucleotide sequence is TGTGCCAGCAGCTTAACAGGGACAAACACCGGGGAGCTGTTTTTT.